These 3 T cell receptor beta chains share one sample of origin, sequenced in a study of T cells after yellow fever vaccination. Using its own MiXCR run on the 5' RACE reads, TCRdb lists one record per CDR3 protein. The sample lists about 260,000 distinct CDR3 sequences; more than 3.5% were seen once. This sample comprised PBMCs, obtained 15 days after the yellow fever booster vaccination. The source of these receptors is a young man who received the YFV17D yellow fever vaccine.

This clonotype occurred many times. The chain employs TRBV5-1 and TRBJ2-3, with 11 bases matching TRBD2. Germline loops: CDR1 SGHRS, CDR2 YFSETQ. J lost 2 bases, V lost 0 bases, and 2 bases had no gene match. CDR3 length equals 16 residues. The CDR3 is CASSLVAGGVTDTQYF. The CDR3 nucleotides read TGCGCCAGCAGCTTGGTAGCGGGGGGGGTCACAGATACGCAGTATTTT.

This clonotype was counted ten times or more. The gene calls are TRBV7-2 and TRBJ1-1; TRBD1 might be the D (5 bases). This CDR3 contains 14 residues. V was clipped by 4 bases and J by 4 bases, with 13 bases between them. CDR1 SGHTA and CDR2 FQGNSA come from the germline V gene. CDR3: CASSSPRVGTEAFF. CDR3 in DNA: TGTGCCAGCAGCTCACCCAGGGTAGGCACTGAAGCTTTCTTT.

This clonotype was observed many times. The chain has TRBV4-1 and TRBJ2-1; 8 nucleotides match TRBD1. V was clipped by 0 bases and J by 4 bases; unmatched bases: 5. This CDR3 spans 16 amino acids. Germline V gives CDR1 MGHRA, CDR2 YSYEKL. CDR3 amino acids: CASSQDSGGGYNEQFF. In DNA, the CDR3 is TGCGCCAGCAGCCAAGATTCAGGGGGCGGTTACAATGAGCAGTTCTTC.